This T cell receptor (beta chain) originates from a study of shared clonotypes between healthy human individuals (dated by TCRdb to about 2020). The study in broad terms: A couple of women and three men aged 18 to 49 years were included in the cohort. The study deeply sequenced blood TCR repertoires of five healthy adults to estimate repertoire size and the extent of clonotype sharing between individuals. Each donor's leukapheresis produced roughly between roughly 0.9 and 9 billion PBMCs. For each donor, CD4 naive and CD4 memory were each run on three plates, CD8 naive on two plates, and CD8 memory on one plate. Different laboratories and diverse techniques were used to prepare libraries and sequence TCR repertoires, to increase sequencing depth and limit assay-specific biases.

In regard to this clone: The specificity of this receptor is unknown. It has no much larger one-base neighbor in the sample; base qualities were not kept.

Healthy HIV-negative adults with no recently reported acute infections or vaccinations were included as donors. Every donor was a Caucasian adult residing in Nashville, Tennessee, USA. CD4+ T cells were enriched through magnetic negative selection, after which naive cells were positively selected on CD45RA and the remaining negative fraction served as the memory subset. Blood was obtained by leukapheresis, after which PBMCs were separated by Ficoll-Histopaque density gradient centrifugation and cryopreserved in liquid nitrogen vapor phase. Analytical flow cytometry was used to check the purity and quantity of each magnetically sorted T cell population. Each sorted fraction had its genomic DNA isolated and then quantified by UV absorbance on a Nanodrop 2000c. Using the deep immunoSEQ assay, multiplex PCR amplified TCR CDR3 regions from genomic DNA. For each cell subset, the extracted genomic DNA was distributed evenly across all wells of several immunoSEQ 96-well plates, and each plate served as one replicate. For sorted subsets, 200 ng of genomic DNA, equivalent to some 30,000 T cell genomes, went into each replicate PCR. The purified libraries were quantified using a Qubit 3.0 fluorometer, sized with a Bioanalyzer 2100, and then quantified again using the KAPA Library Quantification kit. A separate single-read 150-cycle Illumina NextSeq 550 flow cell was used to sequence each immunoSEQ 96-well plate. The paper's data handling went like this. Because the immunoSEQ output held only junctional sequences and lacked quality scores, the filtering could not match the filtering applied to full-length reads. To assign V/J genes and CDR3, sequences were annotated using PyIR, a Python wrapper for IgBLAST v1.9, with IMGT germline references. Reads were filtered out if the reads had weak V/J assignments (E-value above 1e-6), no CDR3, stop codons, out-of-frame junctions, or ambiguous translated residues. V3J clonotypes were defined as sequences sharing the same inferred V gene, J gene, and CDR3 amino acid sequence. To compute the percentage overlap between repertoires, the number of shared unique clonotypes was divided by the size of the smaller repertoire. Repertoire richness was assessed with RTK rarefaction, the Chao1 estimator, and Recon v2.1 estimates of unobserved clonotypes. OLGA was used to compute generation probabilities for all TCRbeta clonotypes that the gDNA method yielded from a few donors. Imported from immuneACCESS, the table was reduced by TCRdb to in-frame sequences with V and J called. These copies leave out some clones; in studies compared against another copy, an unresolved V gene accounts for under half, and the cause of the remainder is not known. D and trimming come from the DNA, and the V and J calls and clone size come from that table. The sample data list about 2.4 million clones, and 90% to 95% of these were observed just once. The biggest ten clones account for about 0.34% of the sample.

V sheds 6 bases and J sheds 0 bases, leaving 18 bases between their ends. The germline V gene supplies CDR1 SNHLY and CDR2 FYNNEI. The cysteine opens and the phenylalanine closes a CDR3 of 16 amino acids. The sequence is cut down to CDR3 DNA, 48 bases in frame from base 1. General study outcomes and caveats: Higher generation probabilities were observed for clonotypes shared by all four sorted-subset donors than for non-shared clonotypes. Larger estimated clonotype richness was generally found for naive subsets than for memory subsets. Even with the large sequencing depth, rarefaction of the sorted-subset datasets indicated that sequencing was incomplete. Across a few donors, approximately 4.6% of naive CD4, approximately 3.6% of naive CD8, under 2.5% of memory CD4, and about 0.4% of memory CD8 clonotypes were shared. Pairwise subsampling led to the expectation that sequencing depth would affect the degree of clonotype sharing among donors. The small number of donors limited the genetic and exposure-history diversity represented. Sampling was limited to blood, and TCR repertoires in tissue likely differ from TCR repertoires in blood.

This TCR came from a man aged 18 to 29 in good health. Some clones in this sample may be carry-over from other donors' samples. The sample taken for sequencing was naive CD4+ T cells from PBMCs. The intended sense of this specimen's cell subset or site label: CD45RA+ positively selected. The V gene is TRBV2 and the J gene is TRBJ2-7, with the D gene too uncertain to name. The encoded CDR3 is CASSGSNGRRSYEQYF. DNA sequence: TGTGCCAGCAGCGGATCCAATGGACGCCGCTCCTACGAGCAGTACTTC.